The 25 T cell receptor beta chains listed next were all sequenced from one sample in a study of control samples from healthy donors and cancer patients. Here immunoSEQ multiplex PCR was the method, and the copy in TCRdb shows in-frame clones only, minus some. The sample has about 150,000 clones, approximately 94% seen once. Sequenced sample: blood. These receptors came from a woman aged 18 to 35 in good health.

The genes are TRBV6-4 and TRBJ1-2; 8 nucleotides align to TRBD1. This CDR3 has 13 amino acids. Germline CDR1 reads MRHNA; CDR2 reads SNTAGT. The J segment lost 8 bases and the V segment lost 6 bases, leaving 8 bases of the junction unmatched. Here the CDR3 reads CASRSGQGFGYTF. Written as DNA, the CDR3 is TGTGCCAGCAGATCAGGACAGGGCTTCGGCTACACCTTC.

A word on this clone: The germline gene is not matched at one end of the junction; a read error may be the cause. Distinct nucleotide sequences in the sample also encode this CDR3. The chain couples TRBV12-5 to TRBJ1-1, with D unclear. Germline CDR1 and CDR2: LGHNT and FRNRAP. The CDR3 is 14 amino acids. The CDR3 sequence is CASATLPAVTEAFF. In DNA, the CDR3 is TGTGCCAGTGCCACACTCCCAGCGGTCACTGAAGCTTTCTTT.

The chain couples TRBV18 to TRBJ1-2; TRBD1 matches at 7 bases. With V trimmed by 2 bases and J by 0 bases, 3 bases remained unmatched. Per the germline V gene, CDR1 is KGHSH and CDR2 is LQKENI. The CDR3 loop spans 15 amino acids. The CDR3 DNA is TGTGCCAGCTCACCAGGGAGGGGGCCTAACTATGGCTACACCTTC. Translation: CASSPGRGPNYGYTF.

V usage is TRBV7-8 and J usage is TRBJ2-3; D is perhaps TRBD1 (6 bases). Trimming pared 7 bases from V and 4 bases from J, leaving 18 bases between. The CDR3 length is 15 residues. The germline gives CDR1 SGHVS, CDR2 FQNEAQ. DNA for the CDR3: TGTGCCAGCACCCTTACAGGGTCTCCAGCAGATACGCAGTATTTT. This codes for CASTLTGSPADTQYF.

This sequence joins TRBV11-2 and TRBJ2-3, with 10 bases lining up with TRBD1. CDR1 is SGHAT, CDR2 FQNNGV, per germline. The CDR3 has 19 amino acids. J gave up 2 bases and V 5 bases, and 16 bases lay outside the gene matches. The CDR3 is CASSAKRVGGTGDTDTQYF. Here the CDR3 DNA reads TGTGCCAGCAGCGCTAAAAGGGTGGGCGGGACAGGGGACACAGATACGCAGTATTTT.

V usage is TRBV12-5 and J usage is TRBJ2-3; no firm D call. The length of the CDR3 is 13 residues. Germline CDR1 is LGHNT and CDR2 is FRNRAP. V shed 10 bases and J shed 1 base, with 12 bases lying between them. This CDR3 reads CATLGWGTDTQYF. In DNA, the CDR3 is TGTGCTACCCTCGGATGGGGCACAGATACGCAGTATTTT.

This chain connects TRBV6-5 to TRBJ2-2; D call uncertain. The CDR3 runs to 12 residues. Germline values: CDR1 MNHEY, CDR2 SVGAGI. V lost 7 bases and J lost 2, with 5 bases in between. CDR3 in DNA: TGTGCCAGCAAACGTAACACCGGGGAGCTGTTTTTT. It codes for CASKRNTGELFF.

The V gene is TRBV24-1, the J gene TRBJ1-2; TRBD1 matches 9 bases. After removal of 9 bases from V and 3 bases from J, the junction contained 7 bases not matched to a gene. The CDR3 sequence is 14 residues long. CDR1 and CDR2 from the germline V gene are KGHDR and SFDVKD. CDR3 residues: CATRSGQGDYGYTF. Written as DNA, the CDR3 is TGTGCCACCCGGTCGGGACAGGGTGACTATGGCTACACCTTC.

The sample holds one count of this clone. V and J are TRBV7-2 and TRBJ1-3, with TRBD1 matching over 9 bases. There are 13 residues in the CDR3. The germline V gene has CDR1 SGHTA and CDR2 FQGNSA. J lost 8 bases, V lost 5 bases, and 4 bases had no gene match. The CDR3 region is CASSRDRVDTIYF. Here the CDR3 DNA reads TGTGCCAGCAGCAGGGACAGGGTGGACACCATATATTTT.

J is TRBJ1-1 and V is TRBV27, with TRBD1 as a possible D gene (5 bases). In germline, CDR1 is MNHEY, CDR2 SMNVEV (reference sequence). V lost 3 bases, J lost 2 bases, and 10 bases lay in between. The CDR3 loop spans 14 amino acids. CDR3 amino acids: CASSFSRGNTEAFF. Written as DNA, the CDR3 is TGTGCCAGCAGTTTTTCAAGGGGAAACACTGAAGCTTTCTTT.

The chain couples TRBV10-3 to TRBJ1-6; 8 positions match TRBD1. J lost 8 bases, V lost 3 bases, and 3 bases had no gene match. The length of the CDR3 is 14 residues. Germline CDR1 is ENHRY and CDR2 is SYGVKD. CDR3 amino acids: CAISDRGQDSPLHF. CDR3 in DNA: TGTGCCATCAGTGATCGGGGACAGGATTCACCCCTCCACTTT.

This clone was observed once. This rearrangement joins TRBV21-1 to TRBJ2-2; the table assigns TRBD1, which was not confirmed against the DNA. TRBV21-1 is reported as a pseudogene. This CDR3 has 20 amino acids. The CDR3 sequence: CASRGGVGDRVVVDTGELFF. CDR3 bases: TGTGCCAGCAGAGGAGGGGTGGGCGACAGGGTGGTTGTGGACACCGGGGAGCTGTTTTTT.

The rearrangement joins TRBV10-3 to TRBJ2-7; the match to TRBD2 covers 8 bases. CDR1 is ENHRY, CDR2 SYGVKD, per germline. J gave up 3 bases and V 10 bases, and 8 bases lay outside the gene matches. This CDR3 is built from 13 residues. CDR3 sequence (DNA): TGTGCCACGGGGGGGCGCTCAGACTACGAGCAGTACTTC. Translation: CATGGRSDYEQYF.

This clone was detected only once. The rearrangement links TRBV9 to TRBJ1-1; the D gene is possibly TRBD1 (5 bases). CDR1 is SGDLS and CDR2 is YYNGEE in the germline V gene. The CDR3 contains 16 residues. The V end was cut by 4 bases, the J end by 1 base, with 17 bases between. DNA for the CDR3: TGTGCCAGCAGCCCTATTAGCCGTCAGGGGAACACTGAAGCTTTCTTT. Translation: CASSPISRQGNTEAFF. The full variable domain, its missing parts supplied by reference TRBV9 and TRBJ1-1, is DSGVTQTPKHLITATGQRVTLRCSPRSGDLSVYWYQQSLDQGLQFLIQYYNGEERAKGNILERFSAQQFPDLHSELNLSSLELGDSALYFCASSPISRQGNTEAFFGQGTRLTVV.

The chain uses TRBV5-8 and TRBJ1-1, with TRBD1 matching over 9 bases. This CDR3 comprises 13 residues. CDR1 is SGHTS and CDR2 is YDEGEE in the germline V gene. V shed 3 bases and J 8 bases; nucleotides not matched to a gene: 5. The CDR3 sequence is CASSSRTGEEAFF. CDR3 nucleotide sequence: TGTGCCAGCAGCTCTCGGACAGGGGAGGAAGCTTTCTTT.

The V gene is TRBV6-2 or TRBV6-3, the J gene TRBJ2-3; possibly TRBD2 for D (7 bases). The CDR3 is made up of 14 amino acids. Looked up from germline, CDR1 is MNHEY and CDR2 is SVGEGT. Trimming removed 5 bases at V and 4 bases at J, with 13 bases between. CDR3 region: CASSRGGQADTQYF. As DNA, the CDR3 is TGTGCCAGCAGTAGGGGGGGCCAGGCAGATACGCAGTATTTT.

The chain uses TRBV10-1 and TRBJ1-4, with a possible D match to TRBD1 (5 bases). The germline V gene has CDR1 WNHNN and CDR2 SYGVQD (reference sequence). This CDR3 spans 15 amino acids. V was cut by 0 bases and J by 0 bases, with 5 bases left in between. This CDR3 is CASSESGATNEKLFF. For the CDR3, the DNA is TGCGCCAGCAGTGAGTCGGGGGCAACTAATGAAAAACTGTTTTTT.

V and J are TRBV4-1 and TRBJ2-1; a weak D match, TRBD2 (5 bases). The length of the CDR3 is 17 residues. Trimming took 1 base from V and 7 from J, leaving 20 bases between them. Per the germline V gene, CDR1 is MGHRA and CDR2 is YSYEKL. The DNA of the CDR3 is TGCGCCAGCAGCCAAGGGTCCGCAAGAGGGATTGGGAATGAGCAGTTCTTC. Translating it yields CASSQGSARGIGNEQFF.

This chain's CDR3 is CASSEDRVQPQHF. The CDR3 DNA reads TGTGCCAGCAGTGAAGACAGGGTCCAGCCCCAGCATTTT. The chain links TRBV2 to TRBJ1-5; D might be TRBD1 (6 bases). This CDR3 has 13 residues. V was trimmed by 1 base and J by 7 bases, leaving 8 bases between them. The germline V gene encodes CDR1 SNHLY and CDR2 FYNNEI.

The DNA for the CDR3 is TGTGCCAGCAGCTTTGGTGGCGTGAATCAGCCCCAGCATTTT. It specifies CASSFGGVNQPQHF. The V call is TRBV5-4, the J call TRBJ1-5; no reliable D call. Germline CDR1 and CDR2: SGHNT and YYREEE (reference sequence). The CDR3 loop spans 14 amino acids. Trimming took 2 bases from V and 4 from J, leaving 10 bases between them.

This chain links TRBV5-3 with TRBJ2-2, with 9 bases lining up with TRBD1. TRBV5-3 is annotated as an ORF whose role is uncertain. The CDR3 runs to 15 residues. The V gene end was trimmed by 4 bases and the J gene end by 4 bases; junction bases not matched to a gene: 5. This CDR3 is CARSLTDRGTGELFF. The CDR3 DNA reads TGTGCCAGAAGCCTTACGGACAGGGGCACCGGGGAGCTGTTTTTT.

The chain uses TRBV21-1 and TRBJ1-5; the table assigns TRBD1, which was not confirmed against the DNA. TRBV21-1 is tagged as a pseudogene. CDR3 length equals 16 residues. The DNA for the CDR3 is TGTGCCAGCAGCAAAGGGGGGCCATATAGCAATCAGCCCCAGCATTTT. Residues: CASSKGGPYSNQPQHF.

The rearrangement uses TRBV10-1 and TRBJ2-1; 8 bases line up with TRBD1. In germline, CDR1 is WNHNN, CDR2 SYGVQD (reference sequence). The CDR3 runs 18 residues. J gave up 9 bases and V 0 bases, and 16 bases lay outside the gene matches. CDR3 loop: CASSESRAAWQGAVEQFF. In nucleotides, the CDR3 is TGCGCCAGCAGTGAGTCTCGGGCGGCCTGGCAGGGGGCGGTTGAGCAGTTCTTC.

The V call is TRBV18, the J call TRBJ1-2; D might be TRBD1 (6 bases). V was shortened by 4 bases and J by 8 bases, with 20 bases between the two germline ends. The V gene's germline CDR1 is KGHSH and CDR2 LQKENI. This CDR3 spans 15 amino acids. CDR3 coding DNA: TGTGCCAGCTCACAGGTCAAGGACAGTGCCTGGGGCTACACCTTC. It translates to CASSQVKDSAWGYTF.

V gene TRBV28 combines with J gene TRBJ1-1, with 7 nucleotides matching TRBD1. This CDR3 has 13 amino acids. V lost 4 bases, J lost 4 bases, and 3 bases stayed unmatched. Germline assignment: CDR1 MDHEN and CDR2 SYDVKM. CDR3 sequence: CASSSGQSTEAFF. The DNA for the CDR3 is TGTGCCAGCAGTTCGGGACAGAGCACTGAAGCTTTCTTT.